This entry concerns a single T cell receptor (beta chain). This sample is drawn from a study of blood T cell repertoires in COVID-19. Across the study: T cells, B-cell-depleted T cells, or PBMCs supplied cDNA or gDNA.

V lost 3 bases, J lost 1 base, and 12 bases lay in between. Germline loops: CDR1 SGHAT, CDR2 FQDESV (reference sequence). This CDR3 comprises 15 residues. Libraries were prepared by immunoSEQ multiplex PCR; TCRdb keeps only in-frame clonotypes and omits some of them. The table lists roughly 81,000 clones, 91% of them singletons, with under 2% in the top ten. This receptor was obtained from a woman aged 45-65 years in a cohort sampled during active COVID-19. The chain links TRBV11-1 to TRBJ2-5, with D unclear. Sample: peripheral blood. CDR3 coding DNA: TGTGCCAGCAGCTTCGGAGTGACTTTCCAAGAGACCCAGTACTTC. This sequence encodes CASSFGVTFQETQYF.